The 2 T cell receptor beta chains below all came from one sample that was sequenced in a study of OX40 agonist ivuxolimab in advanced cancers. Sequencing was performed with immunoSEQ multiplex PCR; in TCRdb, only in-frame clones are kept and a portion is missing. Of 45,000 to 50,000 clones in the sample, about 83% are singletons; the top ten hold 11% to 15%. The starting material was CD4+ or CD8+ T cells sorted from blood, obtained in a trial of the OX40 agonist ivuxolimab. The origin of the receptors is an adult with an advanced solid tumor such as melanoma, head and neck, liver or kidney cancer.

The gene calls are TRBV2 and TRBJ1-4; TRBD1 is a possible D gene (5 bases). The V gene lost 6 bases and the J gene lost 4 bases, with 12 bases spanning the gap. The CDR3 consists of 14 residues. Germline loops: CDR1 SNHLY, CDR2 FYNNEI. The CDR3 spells CASRRDGRNEKLFF. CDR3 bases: TGTGCCAGCAGGCGGGACGGACGTAATGAAAAACTGTTTTTT.

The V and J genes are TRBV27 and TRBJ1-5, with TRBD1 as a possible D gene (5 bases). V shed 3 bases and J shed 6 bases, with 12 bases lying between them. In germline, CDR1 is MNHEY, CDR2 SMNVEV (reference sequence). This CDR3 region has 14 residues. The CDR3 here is CASSFGGIGQPQHF. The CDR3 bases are TGTGCCAGCAGTTTTGGGGGTATCGGTCAGCCCCAGCATTTT.